This T cell receptor (beta chain) stems from a study of blood T cell repertoires in COVID-19. Study details: Spain, Italy and the United States supplied samples that represented acute and convalescent COVID-19. Sample material is recorded as cDNA or gDNA derived from T cells, B-cell-depleted T cells, or PBMCs.

In the study's own analysis: Estimation of nucleated cell counts was performed using reference gene primer amplification. The data were produced by immunoSEQ multiplex PCR, yet TCRdb's version contains in-frame clones alone and is incomplete. D and trimming were read from the DNA, whereas the V and J calls and clone size are those reported in that table. The table has roughly 20,000 clones, approximately 92% seen once. Trimming took off 7 bases at V and 2 bases at J, with 5 bases between the two ends. Germline V gene lookup returns CDR1 GTSNPN and CDR2 SVGIG (reference sequence). The CDR3 is made up of 10 amino acids.

What was sequenced was peripheral blood. The genes are TRBV30 and TRBJ1-2; unclear D gene. The sequence was collected from a man in his sixties with active COVID-19. The CDR3 sequence is CASKNYGYTF. In nucleotides, the CDR3 is TGTGCCTCCAAAAACTATGGCTACACCTTC. The variable domain in full, completed from reference TRBV30 and TRBJ1-2, reads SQTIHQWPATLVQPVGSPLSLECTVEGTSNPNLYWYRQAAGRGLQLLFYSVGIGQISSEVPQNLSASRPQDRQFILSSKKLLLSDSGFYLCASKNYGYTFGSGTRLTVV.